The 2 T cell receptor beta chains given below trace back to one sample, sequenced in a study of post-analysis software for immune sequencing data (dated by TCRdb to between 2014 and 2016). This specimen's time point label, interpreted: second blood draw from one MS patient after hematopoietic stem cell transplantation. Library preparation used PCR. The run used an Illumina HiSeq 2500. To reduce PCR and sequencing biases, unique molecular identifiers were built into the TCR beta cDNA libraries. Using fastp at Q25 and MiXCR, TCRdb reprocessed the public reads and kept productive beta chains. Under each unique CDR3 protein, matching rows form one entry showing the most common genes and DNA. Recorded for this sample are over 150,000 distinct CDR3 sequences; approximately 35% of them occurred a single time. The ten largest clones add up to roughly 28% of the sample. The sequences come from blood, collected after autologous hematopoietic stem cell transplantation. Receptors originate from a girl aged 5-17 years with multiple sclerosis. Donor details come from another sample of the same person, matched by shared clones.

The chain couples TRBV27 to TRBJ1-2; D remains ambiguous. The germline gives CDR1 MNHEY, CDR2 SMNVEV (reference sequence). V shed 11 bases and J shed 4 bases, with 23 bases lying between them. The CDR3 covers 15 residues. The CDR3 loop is CASSPGPDLGYGYTF. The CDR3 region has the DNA TGTGCCTCGAGCCCGGGCCCCGATCTGGGCTATGGCTACACCTTC.

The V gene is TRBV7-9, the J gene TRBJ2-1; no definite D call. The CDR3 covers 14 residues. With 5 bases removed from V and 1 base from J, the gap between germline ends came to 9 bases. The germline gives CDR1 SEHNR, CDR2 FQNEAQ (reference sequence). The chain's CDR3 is CASSETQSYNEQFF. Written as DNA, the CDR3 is TGTGCCAGCAGCGAGACACAATCCTACAATGAGCAGTTCTTC.